These 5 T cell receptor beta chains share one sample of origin, sequenced in a study of cytomegalovirus exposure and HLA in healthy donors. The PCR was carried out with 60 Vbeta primers and 13 Jbeta primers. Sequenced by immunoSEQ multiplex PCR; TCRdb stores in-frame clones only, minus some. Of approximately 73,000 clones listed, roughly 60% are singletons. The material sequenced was PBMCs. These receptor sequences come from a man in his thirties or forties in good health and CMV-seropositive.

This clone showed up just a few times. The chain carries TRBV5-1 and TRBJ1-1; unclear D gene. The V end was cut by 5 bases, the J end by 8 bases, with 10 bases between. Germline V gene sequence: CDR1 SGHRS, CDR2 YFSETQ. This CDR3 has 11 amino acids. CDR3 sequence: CASREGPEAFF. The CDR3, as DNA: TGCGCCAGCAGAGAGGGCCCCGAAGCTTTCTTT.

In its sample, this clone was seen once. This chain connects TRBV7-2 to TRBJ2-1, with 14 bases fitting TRBD2. The CDR3 runs to 15 residues. V lost 3 bases and J lost 6; bases outside the gene matches: 1. Per germline, CDR1 SGHTA and CDR2 FQGNSA. The CDR3 loop is CASSLTSGRANEQFF. DNA for the CDR3: TGTGCCAGCAGCTTGACTAGCGGGAGGGCCAATGAGCAGTTCTTC.

This chain connects TRBV7-3 to TRBJ2-2; TRBD1 aligns across 8 bases. The germline CDR1 and CDR2 sequences are SGHTA and FQGTGA. The CDR3 is made up of 15 amino acids. V was clipped by 4 bases and J by 4 bases; unmatched bases: 5. The CDR3 reads CASSSDRDTTGELFF. In DNA form, the CDR3 reads TGTGCCAGCAGCTCGGACAGGGACACCACCGGGGAGCTGTTTTTT.

The chain links TRBV19 to TRBJ2-3; 8 bases map to TRBD2. V lost 7 bases, J lost 9 bases, and 6 bases stayed unmatched. The CDR3 has 12 residues. Per germline, CDR1 LNHDA and CDR2 SQIVND (reference sequence). CDR3 sequence (DNA): TGTGCCAGTATTCATCAGCGGGGGACGCAGTATTTT. Translated, it gives CASIHQRGTQYF.

In DNA, the CDR3 is TGTGCCATCAGTGAGAGGGGGGGCGCCGAGACCCAGTACTTC. It translates to CAISERGGAETQYF. The chain joins TRBV10-3 to TRBJ2-5; TRBD2 is a possible D gene (7 bases). CDR1 ENHRY and CDR2 SYGVKD come from the germline V gene. CDR3 length: 14 residues. The V and J ends lost 2 bases and 5 bases respectively, with 12 bases between them.